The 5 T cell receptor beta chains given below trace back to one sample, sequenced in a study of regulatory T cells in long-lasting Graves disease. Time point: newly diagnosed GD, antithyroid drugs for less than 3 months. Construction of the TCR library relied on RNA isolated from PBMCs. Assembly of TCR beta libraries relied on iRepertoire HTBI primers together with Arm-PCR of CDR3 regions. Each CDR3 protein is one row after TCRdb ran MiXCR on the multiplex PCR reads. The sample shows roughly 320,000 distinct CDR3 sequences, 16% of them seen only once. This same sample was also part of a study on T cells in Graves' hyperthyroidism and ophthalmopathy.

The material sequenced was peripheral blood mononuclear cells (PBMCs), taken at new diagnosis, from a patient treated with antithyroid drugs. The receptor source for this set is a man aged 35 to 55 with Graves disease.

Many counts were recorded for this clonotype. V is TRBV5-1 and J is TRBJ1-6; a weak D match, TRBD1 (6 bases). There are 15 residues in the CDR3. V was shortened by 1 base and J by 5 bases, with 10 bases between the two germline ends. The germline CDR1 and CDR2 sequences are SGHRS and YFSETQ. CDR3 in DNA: TGCGCCAGCAGCTTGTCACAGGGCGATAATTCACCCCTCCACTTT. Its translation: CASSLSQGDNSPLHF. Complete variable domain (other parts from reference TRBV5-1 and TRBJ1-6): KAGVTQTPRYLIKTRGQQVTLSCSPISGHRSVSWYQQTPGQGLQFLFEYFSETQRNKGNFPGRFSGRQFSNSRSEMNVSTLELGDSALYLCASSLSQGDNSPLHFGNGTRLTVT.

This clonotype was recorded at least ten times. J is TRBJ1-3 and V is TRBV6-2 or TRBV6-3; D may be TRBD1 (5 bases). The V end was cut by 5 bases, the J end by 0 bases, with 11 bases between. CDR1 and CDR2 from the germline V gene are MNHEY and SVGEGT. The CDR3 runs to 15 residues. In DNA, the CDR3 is TGTGCCAGCAGTGAACACAGGAGCTCTGGAAACACCATATATTTT. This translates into CASSEHRSSGNTIYF.

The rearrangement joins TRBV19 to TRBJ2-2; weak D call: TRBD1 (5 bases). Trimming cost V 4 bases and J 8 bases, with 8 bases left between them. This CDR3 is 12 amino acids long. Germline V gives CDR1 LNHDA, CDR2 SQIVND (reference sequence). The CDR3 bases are TGTGCCAGTAGTAACAGGATTGGGGAGCTGTTTTTT. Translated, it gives CASSNRIGELFF.

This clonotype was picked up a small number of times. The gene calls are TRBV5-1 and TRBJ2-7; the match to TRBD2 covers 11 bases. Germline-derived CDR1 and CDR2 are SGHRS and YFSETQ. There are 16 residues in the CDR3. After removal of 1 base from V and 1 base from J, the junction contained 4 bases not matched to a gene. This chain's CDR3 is CASSLPTSGGSYEQYF. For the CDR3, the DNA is TGCGCCAGCAGCTTGCCTACTAGCGGGGGTTCCTACGAGCAGTACTTC.

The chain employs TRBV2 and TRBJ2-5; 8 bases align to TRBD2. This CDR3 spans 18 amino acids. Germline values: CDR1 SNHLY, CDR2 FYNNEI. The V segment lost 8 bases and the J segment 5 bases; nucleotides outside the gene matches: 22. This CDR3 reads CASRELPLRGRIGETQYF. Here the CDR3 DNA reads TGTGCCAGCCGAGAACTACCGCTGCGCGGGAGGATCGGGGAGACCCAGTACTTC.